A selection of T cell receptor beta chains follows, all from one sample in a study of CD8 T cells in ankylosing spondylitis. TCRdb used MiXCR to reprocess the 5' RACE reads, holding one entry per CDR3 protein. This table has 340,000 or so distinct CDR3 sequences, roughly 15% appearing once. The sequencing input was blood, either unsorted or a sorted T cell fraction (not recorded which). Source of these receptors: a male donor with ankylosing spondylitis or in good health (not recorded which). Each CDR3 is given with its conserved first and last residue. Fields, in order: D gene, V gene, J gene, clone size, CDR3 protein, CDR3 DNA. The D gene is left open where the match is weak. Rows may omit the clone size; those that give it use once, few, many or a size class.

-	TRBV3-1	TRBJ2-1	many	CASSGQGSFYNEQFF	TGTGCCAGCTCGGGGCAGGGGTCCTTCTACAATGAGCAGTTCTTC
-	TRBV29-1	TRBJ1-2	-	CSVEGPGSYGYTF	TGCAGCGTTGAAGGGCCAGGGTCCTATGGCTACACCTTC
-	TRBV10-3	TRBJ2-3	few	CATGEAGSADTQYF	TGTGCCACAGGAGAGGCGGGGAGCGCAGATACGCAGTATTTT
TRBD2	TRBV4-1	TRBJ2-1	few	CASSRLAADEQFF	TGCGCCAGCAGCAGACTAGCGGCCGATGAGCAGTTCTTC
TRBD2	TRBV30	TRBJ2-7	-	CAWSSGGIYEQYF	TGTGCCTGGAGTTCGGGAGGGATCTACGAGCAGTACTTC
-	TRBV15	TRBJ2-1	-	CATPAPSCNEQFF	TGTGCCACCCCCGCCCCATCGTGCAATGAGCAGTTCTTC
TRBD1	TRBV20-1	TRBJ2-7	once	CCARNPMTGDLYEQYF	TGCTGTGCTAGGAACCCCATGACAGGGGATCTCTACGAGCAGTACTTC
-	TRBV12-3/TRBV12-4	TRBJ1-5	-	CASSLRGDQPQHF	TGTGCCAGCAGCTTGAGAGGGGATCAGCCCCAGCATTTT
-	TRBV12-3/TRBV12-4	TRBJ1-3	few	CASRDNRDLSGNTIYF	TGTGCCAGCAGGGACAACAGGGACCTCTCTGGAAACACCATATATTTT
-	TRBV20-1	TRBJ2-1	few	CSARDWGGGAQNEQFF	TGCAGTGCTAGAGATTGGGGTGGGGGGGCGCAGAATGAGCAGTTCTTC
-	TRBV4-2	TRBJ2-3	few	CASSQGVAEISTDTQYF	TGTGCCAGCAGCCAAGGTGTGGCGGAGATTAGCACAGATACGCAGTATTTT
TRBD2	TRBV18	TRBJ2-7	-	CASSPLGAGAYEEYF	TGTGCCAGCTCACCGTTAGGAGCGGGAGCCTACGAGGAGTACTTC
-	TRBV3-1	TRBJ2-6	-	CASSQHAPGANVLTF	TGTGCCAGCAGCCAGCACGCCCCTGGGGCCAACGTCCTGACTTTC
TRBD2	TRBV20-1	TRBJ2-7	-	CSARAASGKYEQYF	TGCAGTGCTAGAGCGGCTAGCGGAAAGTACGAGCAGTACTTC
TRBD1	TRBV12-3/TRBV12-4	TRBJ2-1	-	CASSSWTGSQFF	TGTGCCAGCAGTTCCTGGACAGGTTCGCAGTTCTTC
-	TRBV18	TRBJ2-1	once	CASSPPLPNEQFF	TGTGCCAGCTCACCACCCCTCCCCAATGAGCAGTTCTTC
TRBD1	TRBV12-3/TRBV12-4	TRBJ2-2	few	CASSLDRGRGELFF	TGTGCCAGCAGTCTGGACAGGGGGCGCGGGGAGCTGTTTTTT
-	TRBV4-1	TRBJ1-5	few	CASRRGAGQPQHF	TGCGCCAGCAGAAGGGGGGCGGGTCAGCCCCAGCATTTT
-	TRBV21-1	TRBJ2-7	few	CASSWGRGEQYF	TGTGCCAGCAGTTGGGGAAGGGGCGAGCAGTACTTC
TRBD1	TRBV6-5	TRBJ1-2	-	CASSLGYSTGVEVYGYTF	TGTGCCAGCAGTTTAGGATATTCGACAGGGGTCGAGGTCTATGGCTACACCTTC
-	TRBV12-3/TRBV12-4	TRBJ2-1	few	CASCLWDNEQFF	TGTGCCAGCTGCCTCTGGGACAATGAGCAGTTCTTC
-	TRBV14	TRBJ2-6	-	CASTGQIRGSGANVLTF	TGTGCCAGCACCGGACAAATCAGGGGCTCTGGGGCCAACGTCCTGACTTTC
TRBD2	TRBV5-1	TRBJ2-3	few	CASSPLVAGGSDTQYF	TGCGCCAGCAGCCCACTGGTAGCGGGAGGGTCAGATACGCAGTATTTT
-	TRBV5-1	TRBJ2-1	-	CASSLSRSSSYNEQFF	TGCGCCAGCAGCTTGTCTCGGTCGAGCTCCTACAATGAGCAGTTCTTC
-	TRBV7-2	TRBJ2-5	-	CASSLGGARQETQYF	TGTGCCAGCAGCTTGGGAGGAGCCCGACAAGAGACCCAGTACTTC
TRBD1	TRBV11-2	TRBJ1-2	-	CASSRTGGGYGYTF	TGTGCCAGCAGCCGCACAGGGGGCGGCTATGGCTACACCTTC
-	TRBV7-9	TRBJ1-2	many	CASSFQSF	TGTGCCAGCAGCTTCCAGAGCTTC
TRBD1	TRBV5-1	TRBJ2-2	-	CASLPGGKLTGELFF	TGCGCCAGCTTGCCAGGGGGAAAGCTTACCGGGGAGCTGTTTTTT
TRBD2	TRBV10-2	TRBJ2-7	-	CASSEWTSGRTRAYEQYF	TGCGCCAGCAGTGAGTGGACTAGCGGGAGGACCCGAGCCTACGAGCAGTACTTC
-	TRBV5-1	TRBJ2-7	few	CASSLAWQDPLQNF	TGCGCCAGCAGCTTGGCATGGCAGGACCCCCTTCAGAACTTC
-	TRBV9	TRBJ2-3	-	CASSAGSSSTDTQYF	TGTGCCAGCAGCGCAGGGAGCTCTAGCACAGATACGCAGTATTTT
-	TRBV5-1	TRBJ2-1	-	CASSISGDSSYNEQFF	TGCGCCAGCAGCATAAGCGGGGACAGCTCCTACAATGAGCAGTTCTTC
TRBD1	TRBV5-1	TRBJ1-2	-	CASSLGGGTGNNYGYTF	TGCGCCAGCAGCTTGGGAGGCGGGACAGGGAATAACTATGGCTACACCTTC
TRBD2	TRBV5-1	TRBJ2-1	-	CASRSLSGGSYNEQFF	TGCGCCAGCAGGAGTCTTAGCGGGGGCTCCTACAATGAGCAGTTCTTC
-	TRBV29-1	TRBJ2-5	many	CSVERGGLYQETQYF	TGCAGCGTTGAAAGGGGCGGGTTGTACCAAGAGACCCAGTACTTC
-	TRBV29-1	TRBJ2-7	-	CSVGTIYEQYF	TGCAGCGTTGGGACAATCTACGAGCAGTACTTC
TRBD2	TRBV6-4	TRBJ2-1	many	CASSDTIAGGYNEQFF	TGTGCCAGCAGTGACACTATAGCGGGGGGATACAATGAGCAGTTCTTC
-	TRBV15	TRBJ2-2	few	CATSEGLNTGELFF	TGTGCCACCAGCGAGGGGCTGAACACCGGGGAGCTGTTTTTT
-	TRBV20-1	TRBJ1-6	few	CSAPLKDSYNSPLHF	TGCAGTGCTCCCCTGAAGGACTCCTATAATTCACCCCTCCACTTT
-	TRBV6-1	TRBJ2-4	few	CASRAILGEAKNIQYF	TGTGCTTCACGGGCCATCCTCGGGGAAGCCAAAAACATTCAGTACTTC
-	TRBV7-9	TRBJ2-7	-	CASSLSGRGYEQYF	TGTGCCAGCAGCTTAAGCGGCCGAGGGTACGAGCAGTACTTC
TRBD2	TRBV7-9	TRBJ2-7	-	CASSPRGGRAGEQYF	TGTGCCAGCAGCCCTCGGGGCGGGAGGGCCGGGGAGCAGTACTTC
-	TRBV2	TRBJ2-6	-	CASSTASGANVLTF	TGTGCCAGCAGTACAGCCTCTGGGGCCAACGTCCTGACTTTC
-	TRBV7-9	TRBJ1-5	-	CASSFGGRQPQHF	TGTGCCAGCAGCTTCGGTGGGAGGCAGCCCCAGCATTTT
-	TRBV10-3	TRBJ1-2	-	CAISGGAGTDGYTF	TGTGCCATCAGTGGTGGGGCGGGGACCGATGGCTACACCTTC
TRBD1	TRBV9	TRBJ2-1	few	CASSVGQGAFNEQFF	TGTGCCAGCAGCGTAGGACAGGGGGCTTTCAATGAGCAGTTCTTC
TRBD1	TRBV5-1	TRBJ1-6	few	CASSPSGTGSSPLHF	TGCGCCAGCAGCCCCTCCGGGACAGGGTCTTCACCCCTCCACTTT
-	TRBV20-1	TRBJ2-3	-	CSARDRADTQYF	TGCAGTGCTAGAGATCGGGCAGATACGCAGTATTTT
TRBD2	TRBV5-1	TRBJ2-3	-	CASSMGLAGSADTQYF	TGCGCCAGCAGCATGGGACTAGCGGGTTCTGCAGATACGCAGTATTTT
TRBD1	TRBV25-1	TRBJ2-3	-	CASTPGGRGLADTQYF	TGTGCCAGCACCCCAGGGGGAAGGGGGCTCGCAGATACGCAGTATTTT